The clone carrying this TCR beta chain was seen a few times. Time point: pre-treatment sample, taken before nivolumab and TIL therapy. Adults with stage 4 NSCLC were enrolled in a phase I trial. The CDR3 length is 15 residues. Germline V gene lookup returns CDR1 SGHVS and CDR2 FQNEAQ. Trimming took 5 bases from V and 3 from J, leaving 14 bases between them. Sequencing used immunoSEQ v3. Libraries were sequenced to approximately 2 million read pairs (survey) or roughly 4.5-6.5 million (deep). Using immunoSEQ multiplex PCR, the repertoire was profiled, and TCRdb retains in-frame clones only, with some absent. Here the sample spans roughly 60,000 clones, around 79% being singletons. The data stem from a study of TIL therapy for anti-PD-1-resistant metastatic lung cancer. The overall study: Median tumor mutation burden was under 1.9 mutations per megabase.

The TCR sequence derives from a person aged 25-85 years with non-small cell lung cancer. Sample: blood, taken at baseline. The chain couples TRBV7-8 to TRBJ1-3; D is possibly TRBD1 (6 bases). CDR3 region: CASSRGGANGNTIYF. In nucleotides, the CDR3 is TGTGCCAGCAGCCGAGGGGGAGCGAATGGAAACACCATATATTTT.